This is a list of T cell receptor beta chains from one sample in a study of blood T cells in healthy people across ages. TCRdb reprocessed the 5' RACE reads with MiXCR, giving one entry per CDR3 protein. This table has hundreds of thousands of distinct CDR3 sequences, about half appearing once. The sequenced material came from blood. The origin of the receptors is a man aged 55 to 70 in good health. Each CDR3 is given without its conserved first and last residue.

J gene	V gene	CDR3 protein
TRBJ2-3	TRBV20-1	SAAGPGQGAADTQY
TRBJ1-6	TRBV6-6	ASSLGELNSPLH
TRBJ2-1	TRBV11-1	ASSWETEMDEQF
TRBJ1-2	TRBV5-1	ASSQRTDYGYT
TRBJ2-5	TRBV5-4	ASNPDGTGTQY
TRBJ2-3	TRBV11-2	ASSLAPGGPTDTQY
TRBJ2-7	TRBV2	ATALQPYEQY
TRBJ1-1	TRBV7-8	ASSAEVNTEAF
TRBJ1-2	TRBV20-1	IADGAPANYGYT
TRBJ1-1	TRBV29-1	SGGRTVDAEAF
TRBJ1-4	TRBV7-9	ASSLGLQGEKLF
TRBJ2-7	TRBV30	AWSEGGVIYEQY
TRBJ2-3	TRBV2	ASRALGQGSTDTQY
TRBJ2-3	TRBV20-1	SAKGASATTDTQY
TRBJ2-3	TRBV27	ASSLTSGRWTDTQY
TRBJ2-7	TRBV20-1	SAARVSSYEQY
TRBJ2-1	TRBV2	ASRTGTSGPNEQF
TRBJ1-5	TRBV27	ASTSHFSGNQPQH
TRBJ2-7	TRBV7-2	ASSLEQGGSYEQY
.	TRBV2	ASRRTTGRREQY
TRBJ1-5	TRBV20-1	SARIEGFGYQPQH
TRBJ2-1	TRBV6-2/TRBV6-3	ASSGGRQGEYNEQF
TRBJ2-7	TRBV20-1	SARDPTAGYEQY
TRBJ2-1	TRBV27	ASSLGTGFGYNEQF
TRBJ2-7	TRBV11-3	ASASRSGDEQY
TRBJ2-3	TRBV4-2	ASSRGLADYTDTQY
TRBJ2-7	TRBV27	ASSFARQGVGSYEQY
.	TRBV6-5	ASARVAVSYNEQY
TRBJ2-1	TRBV29-1	SFRGGVSYNEQF
TRBJ2-5	TRBV2	ATEEGINYNEQY
TRBJ2-3	TRBV5-1	ASSLSRGPGRDTQY
.	TRBV29-1	SVGRGRGEQY
.	TRBV29-1	TDPLTGGVYEQY
TRBJ2-3	TRBV29-1	SVDVRTDSTDTQY
TRBJ2-5	TRBV29-1	SVEDRASGMRETQY
TRBJ2-4	TRBV7-6	ASSLEAGGQNIQY
TRBJ2-3	TRBV3-1	ASSQQGLADTQY
TRBJ2-6	TRBV18	ASSLQDAGANVLT
TRBJ1-1	TRBV29-1	SARTAVQNTEAF
TRBJ2-1	TRBV20-1	SAVLLAGEQF
TRBJ2-1	TRBV29-1	SVGTSGRAHYNEQF
TRBJ1-2	TRBV20-1	SARDPGEGRNYGYT
TRBJ2-7	TRBV7-2	ASSFTVADGYEQY